The text below deals with one T cell receptor beta chain. Its antigen is unidentified. The record originates from a study of T cell responses to AZD1222 COVID-19 vaccine. Profiled with immunoSEQ multiplex PCR; TCRdb holds only in-frame clones, not every one. Among over 150,000 clones, around 92% were seen once, and the ten largest hold around 4.4%. V gave up 5 bases and J gave up 1 base; unmatched junction bases: 7. This CDR3 has 16 amino acids. CDR1 is MNHEY and CDR2 is SVGEGT in the germline V gene. Regarding the study as a whole: Spike-wide coverage was observed for vaccine-associated CD4 TCRs, with dominant responses at 160-218 and 743-854. Donors were mostly white British, more females; clonal diversity possibly underestimated. Two doses of AZD1222 preceded a rise in Spike-specific TCR breadth and depth.

The rearrangement links TRBV6-2 or TRBV6-3 to TRBJ1-5; 8 bases map to TRBD1. This specimen was peripheral blood, taken on day 0 of MenACWY control vaccination. This sequence originates from an adult in good health. The CDR3 is CASSKPGQGSNQPQHF. The DNA for the CDR3 is TGTGCCAGCAGTAAACCCGGACAGGGAAGCAATCAGCCCCAGCATTTT.